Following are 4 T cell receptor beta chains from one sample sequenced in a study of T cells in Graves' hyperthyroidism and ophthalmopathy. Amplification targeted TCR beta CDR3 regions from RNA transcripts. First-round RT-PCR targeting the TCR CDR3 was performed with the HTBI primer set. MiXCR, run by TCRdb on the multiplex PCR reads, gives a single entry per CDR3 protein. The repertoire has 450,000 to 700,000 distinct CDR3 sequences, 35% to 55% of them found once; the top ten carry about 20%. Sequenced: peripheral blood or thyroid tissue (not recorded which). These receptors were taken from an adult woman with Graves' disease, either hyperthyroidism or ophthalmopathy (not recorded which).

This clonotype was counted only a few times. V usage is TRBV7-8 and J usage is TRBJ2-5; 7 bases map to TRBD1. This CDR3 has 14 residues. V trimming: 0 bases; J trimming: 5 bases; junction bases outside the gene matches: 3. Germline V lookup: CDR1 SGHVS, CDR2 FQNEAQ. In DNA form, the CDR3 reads TGTGCCAGCAGCTTAGCTAGGGACAGCGAGACCCAGTACTTC. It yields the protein CASSLARDSETQYF. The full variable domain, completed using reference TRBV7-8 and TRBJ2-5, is GAGVSQSPRYKVAKRGQDVALRCDPISGHVSLFWYQQALGQGPEFLTYFQNEAQLDKSGLPSDRFFAERPEGSVSTLKIQRTQQEDSAVYLCASSLARDSETQYFGPGTRLLVL.

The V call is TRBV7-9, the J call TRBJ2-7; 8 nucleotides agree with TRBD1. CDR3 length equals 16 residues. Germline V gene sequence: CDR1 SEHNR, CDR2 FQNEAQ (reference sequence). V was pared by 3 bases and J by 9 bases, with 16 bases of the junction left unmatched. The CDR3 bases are TGTGCCAGCAGCTTCGAGAGGACAGGGCCCGGTGTAGTGCAGTACTTC. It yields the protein CASSFERTGPGVVQYF. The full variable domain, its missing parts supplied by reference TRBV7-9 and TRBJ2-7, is DTGVSQNPRHKITKRGQNVTFRCDPISEHNRLYWYRQTLGQGPEFLTYFQNEAQLEKSRLLSDRFSAERPKGSFSTLEIQRTEQGDSAMYLCASSFERTGPGVVQYFGPGTRLTVT.

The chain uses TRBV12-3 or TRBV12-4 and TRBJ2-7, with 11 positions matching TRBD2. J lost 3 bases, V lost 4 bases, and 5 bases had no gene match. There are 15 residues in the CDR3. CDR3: CASSWPGLADYEQYF. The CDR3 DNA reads TGTGCCAGCAGTTGGCCGGGACTAGCGGACTACGAGCAGTACTTC.

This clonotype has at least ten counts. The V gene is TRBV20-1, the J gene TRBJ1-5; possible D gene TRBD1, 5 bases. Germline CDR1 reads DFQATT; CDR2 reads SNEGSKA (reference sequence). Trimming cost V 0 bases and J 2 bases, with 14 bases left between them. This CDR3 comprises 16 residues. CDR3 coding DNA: TGCAGTGCTAGAGATTTCGGGGCTGGCCGCAATCAGCCCCAGCATTTT. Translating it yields CSARDFGAGRNQPQHF.